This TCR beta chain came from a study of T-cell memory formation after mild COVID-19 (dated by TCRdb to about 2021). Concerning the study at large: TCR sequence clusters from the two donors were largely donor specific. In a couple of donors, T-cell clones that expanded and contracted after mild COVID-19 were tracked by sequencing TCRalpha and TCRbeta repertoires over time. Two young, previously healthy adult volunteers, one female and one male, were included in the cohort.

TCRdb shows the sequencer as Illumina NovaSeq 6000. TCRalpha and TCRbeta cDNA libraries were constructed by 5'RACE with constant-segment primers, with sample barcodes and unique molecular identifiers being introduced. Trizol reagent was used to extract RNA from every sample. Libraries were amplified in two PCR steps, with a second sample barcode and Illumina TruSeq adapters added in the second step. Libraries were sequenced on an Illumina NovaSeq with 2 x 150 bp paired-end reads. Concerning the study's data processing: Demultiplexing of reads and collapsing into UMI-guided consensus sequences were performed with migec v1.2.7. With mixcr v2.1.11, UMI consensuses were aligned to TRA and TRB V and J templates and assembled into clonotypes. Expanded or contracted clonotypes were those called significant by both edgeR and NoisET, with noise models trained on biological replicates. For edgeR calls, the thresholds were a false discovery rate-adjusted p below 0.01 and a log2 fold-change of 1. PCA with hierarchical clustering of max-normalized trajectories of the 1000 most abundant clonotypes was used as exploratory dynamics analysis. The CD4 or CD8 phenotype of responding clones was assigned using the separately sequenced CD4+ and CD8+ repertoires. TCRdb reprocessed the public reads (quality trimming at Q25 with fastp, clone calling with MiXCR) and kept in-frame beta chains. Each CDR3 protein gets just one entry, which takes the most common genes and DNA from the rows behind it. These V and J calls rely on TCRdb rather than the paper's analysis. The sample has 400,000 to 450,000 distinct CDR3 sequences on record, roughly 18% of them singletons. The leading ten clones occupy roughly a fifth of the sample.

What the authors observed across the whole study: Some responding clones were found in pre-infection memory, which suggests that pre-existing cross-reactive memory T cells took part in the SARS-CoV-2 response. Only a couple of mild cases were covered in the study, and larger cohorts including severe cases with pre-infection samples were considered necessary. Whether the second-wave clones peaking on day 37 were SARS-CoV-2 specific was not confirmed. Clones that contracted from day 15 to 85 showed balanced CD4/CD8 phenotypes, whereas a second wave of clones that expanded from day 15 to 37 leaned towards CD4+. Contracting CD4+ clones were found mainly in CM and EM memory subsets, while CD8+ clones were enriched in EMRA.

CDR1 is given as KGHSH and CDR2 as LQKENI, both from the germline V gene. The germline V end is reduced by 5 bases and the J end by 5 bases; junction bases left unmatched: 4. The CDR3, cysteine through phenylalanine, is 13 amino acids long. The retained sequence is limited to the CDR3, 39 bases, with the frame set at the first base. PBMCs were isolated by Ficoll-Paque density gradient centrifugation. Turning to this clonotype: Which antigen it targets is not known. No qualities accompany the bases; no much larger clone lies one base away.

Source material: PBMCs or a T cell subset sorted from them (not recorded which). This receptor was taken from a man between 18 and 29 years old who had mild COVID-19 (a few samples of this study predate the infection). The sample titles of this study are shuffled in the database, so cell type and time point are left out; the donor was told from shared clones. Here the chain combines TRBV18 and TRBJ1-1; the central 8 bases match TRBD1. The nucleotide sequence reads TGTGCCAGCTCAGACAGGGGCGAGACTGAAGCTTTCTTT. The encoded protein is CASSDRGETEAFF.